This T cell receptor (beta chain) was obtained from a study of blood T cell repertoires in COVID-19. Sequencing was performed with immunoSEQ multiplex PCR; in TCRdb, only in-frame clones are kept and a portion is missing. In the table there are a few hundred thousand clones, 80% to 95% of which are singletons. The cohort comprised adults aged roughly 18 to 100 years residing in about 25 US areas. With V trimmed by 0 bases and J by 6 bases, 2 bases remained unmatched. The CDR3 length is 14 residues. Germline CDR1 and CDR2: SGHNT and YYREEE (reference sequence). V and J are TRBV5-4 and TRBJ2-1; 8 bases line up with TRBD2. Sequenced sample: PBMCs or T cells enriched from blood (not recorded which). The TCR was taken from a woman in her thirties who had recovered from COVID-19. DNA of the CDR3: TGTGCCAGCAGCTTGGCTCTAGCGGGCAATGAGCAGTTCTTC. Its protein is CASSLALAGNEQFF. The whole variable domain, remainder taken from reference TRBV5-4 and TRBJ2-1, is ETGVTQSPTHLIKTRGQQVTLRCSSQSGHNTVSWYQQALGQGPQFIFQYYREEENGRGNFPPRFSGLQFPNYSSELNVNALELDDSALYLCASSLALAGNEQFFGPGTRLTVL.